Listed here are 10 T cell receptor beta chains from one sample, sequenced in a study of blood T cell repertoires in COVID-19. This table comes from immunoSEQ multiplex PCR, and its TCRdb copy is limited to in-frame clones, with some not included. The sample has under 200,000 clones; 70% to 90% are singletons. Sequencing was carried out using peripheral blood. Receptor source: a woman in her sixties or seventies with COVID-19, enrolled during active disease.

In this sample, this clone turned up a few times. The V gene is TRBV7-6, the J gene TRBJ1-3, with no clear D. Germline CDR1 reads SGHVS; CDR2 reads FNYEAQ. The V and J ends lost 1 base and 0 bases respectively, with 10 bases between them. CDR3 length: 16 amino acids. In DNA, the CDR3 is TGTGCCAGCAGCTTAGAGGAGGATAGCTCTGGAAACACCATATATTTT. Amino acid sequence: CASSLEEDSSGNTIYF.

The chain employs TRBV9 and TRBJ1-1, with a tentative D call TRBD1 (5 bases). Trimming cost V 2 bases and J 1 base, with 18 bases left between them. Germline values: CDR1 SGDLS, CDR2 YYNGEE. This CDR3 spans 17 amino acids. CDR3 in DNA: TGTGCCAGCAGCGTTCCGGACAAACTTGGGCGGAACACTGAAGCTTTCTTT. Translating it yields CASSVPDKLGRNTEAFF.

V is TRBV19 and J is TRBJ2-1, with 7 nucleotides matching TRBD1. This CDR3 has 16 amino acids. Germline CDR1 reads LNHDA; CDR2 reads SQIVND (reference sequence). Unmatched junction bases numbered 14, after V lost 7 bases and J lost 5 bases. The CDR3 here is CASKTTGSGGHNEQFF. The CDR3 nucleotides read TGTGCCAGTAAGACGACAGGGTCTGGTGGCCACAATGAGCAGTTCTTC. The full variable domain, its missing parts supplied by reference TRBV19 and TRBJ2-1, is DGGITQSPKYLFRKEGQNVTLSCEQNLNHDAMYWYRQDPGQGLRLIYYSQIVNDFQKGDIAEGYSVSREKKESFPLTVTSAQKNPTAFYLCASKTTGSGGHNEQFFGPGTRLTVL.

The DNA of the CDR3 is TGCGCCAGCAGCGCGGGGACAGGGGTTGGACAGCCCCAGCATTTT. Translating it yields CASSAGTGVGQPQHF. This chain uses TRBV5-1 with TRBJ1-5; 10 nucleotides line up with TRBD1. The CDR3 extends over 15 amino acids. J lost 7 bases, V lost 4 bases, and 8 bases had no gene match. Germline assignment: CDR1 SGHRS and CDR2 YFSETQ. The whole variable domain, filled in from reference TRBV5-1 and TRBJ1-5, reads KAGVTQTPRYLIKTRGQQVTLSCSPISGHRSVSWYQQTPGQGLQFLFEYFSETQRNKGNFPGRFSGRQFSNSRSEMNVSTLELGDSALYLCASSAGTGVGQPQHFGDGTRLSIL.

This clone was seen only once. V gene TRBV24-1 combines with J gene TRBJ1-2, with 7 nucleotides matching TRBD1. Germline trimming cut 1 base from V and 9 bases from J; bases unmatched to any gene: 4. CDR3 length: 13 amino acids. The germline V gene encodes CDR1 KGHDR and CDR2 SFDVKD. DNA for the CDR3: TGTGCCACCAGTGATTTAGGCAGGGGGAGCTACACCTTC. Amino acids: CATSDLGRGSYTF.

The rearrangement joins TRBV6-5 to TRBJ1-1; D remains unclear. The V gene's germline CDR1 is MNHEY and CDR2 SVGAGI. The CDR3 is made up of 13 amino acids. The ends were cut back, 6 bases at V and 6 bases at J, with 14 bases in the middle. CDR3 sequence: CASRIPVGAEAFF. CDR3 in DNA: TGTGCCAGCAGGATCCCTGTTGGAGCTGAAGCTTTCTTT.

The genes are TRBV7-2 and TRBJ1-1, with a weak D call TRBD1 (6 bases). Trimming pared 3 bases from V and 2 bases from J, leaving 10 bases between. The germline gives CDR1 SGHTA, CDR2 FQGNSA. The CDR3 totals 14 residues. CDR3 coding DNA: TGTGCCAGCAGCTTCCGGACAGCCAACACTGAAGCTTTCTTT. Translating gives CASSFRTANTEAFF.

The rearrangement joins TRBV9 to TRBJ1-2; TRBD1 might be the D (5 bases). V was shortened by 0 bases and J by 2 bases, with 5 bases between the two germline ends. The V gene's germline CDR1 is SGDLS and CDR2 YYNGEE. CDR3 length equals 13 residues. This CDR3 reads CASSVEGNYGYTF. CDR3 in DNA: TGTGCCAGCAGCGTAGAGGGGAACTATGGCTACACCTTC.

This rearrangement joins TRBV2 to TRBJ1-3, with D maybe TRBD1 (5 bases). The CDR3 totals 15 residues. Germline CDR1 SNHLY, CDR2 FYNNEI. For the CDR3, the DNA is TGTGCGACAACCCGCGGCGACAGCTCTGGAAACACCATATATTTT. Its protein is CATTRGDSSGNTIYF.

The chain has TRBV10-1 and TRBJ2-2, with TRBD1 identical over 7 bases. CDR1 is WNHNN, CDR2 SYGVQD, per germline (reference sequence). The CDR3 consists of 17 residues. Trimming removed 2 bases from V and 0 bases from J; junction bases left unmatched: 6. The CDR3 sequence: CASSEGRQGTNTGELFF. DNA for the CDR3: TGCGCCAGCAGTGAGGGACGACAGGGAACGAACACCGGGGAGCTGTTTTTT.